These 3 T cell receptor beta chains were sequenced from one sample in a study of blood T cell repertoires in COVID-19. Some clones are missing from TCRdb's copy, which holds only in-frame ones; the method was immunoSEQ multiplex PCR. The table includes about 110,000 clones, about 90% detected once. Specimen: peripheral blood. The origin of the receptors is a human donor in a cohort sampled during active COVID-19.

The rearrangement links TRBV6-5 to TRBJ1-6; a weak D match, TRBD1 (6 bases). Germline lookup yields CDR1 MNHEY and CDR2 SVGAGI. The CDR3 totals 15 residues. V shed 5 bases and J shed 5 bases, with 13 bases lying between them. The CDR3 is CASSLGTPDNSPLHF. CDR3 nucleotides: TGTGCCAGCAGTCTAGGGACACCCGATAATTCACCCCTCCACTTT.

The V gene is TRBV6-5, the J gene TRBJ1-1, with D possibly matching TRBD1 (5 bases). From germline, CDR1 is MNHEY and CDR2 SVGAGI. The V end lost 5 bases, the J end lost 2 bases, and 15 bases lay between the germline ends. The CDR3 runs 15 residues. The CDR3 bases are TGTGCCAGCAGTAACGTGCTCAGGGTTAACACTGAAGCTTTCTTT. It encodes CASSNVLRVNTEAFF.

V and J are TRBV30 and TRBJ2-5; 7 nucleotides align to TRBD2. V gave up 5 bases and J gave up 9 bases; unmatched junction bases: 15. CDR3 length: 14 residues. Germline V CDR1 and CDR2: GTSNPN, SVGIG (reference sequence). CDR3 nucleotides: TGTGCCTGGGGTGAAGGGCTAGCGGTATTGTCCCAGTACTTC. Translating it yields CAWGEGLAVLSQYF. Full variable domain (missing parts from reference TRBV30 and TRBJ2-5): SQTIHQWPATLVQPVGSPLSLECTVEGTSNPNLYWYRQAAGRGLQLLFYSVGIGQISSEVPQNLSASRPQDRQFILSSKKLLLSDSGFYLCAWGEGLAVLSQYFGPGTRLLVL.